This T cell receptor (beta chain) was captured by sequencing in a study of blood T cell repertoires in COVID-19. Study at large: Some COVID-19 samples were acute and others convalescent; all came from the United States, Italy and Spain. Sample material is recorded as cDNA or gDNA derived from T cells, B-cell-depleted T cells, or PBMCs.

In the original workflow: Reference gene primer amplification gave nucleated cell count estimates. The assay was immunoSEQ multiplex PCR, and TCRdb's table has in-frame clones only and misses some. V, J and clone size reflect that table, while D and trimming were determined from the DNA. The repertoire consists of 130,000 to 150,000 clones, with approximately 90% occurring once and the leading ten covering approximately 9%. V lost 3 bases and J 1 base, leaving 9 bases between the germline ends. Looked up from germline, CDR1 is ENHRY and CDR2 is SYGVKD. The CDR3 spans 14 residues. The sequencing sample was made of peripheral blood. J is TRBJ1-1 and V is TRBV10-3, with D unclear. This receptor was identified in a woman aged 50 to 60 with active or convalescent COVID-19. CDR3 region: CAISDPKQNTEAFF. In DNA form, the CDR3 reads TGTGCCATCAGTGATCCAAAGCAGAACACTGAAGCTTTCTTT.